The rows below give T cell receptor beta chains drawn from one sample of a study of cytomegalovirus exposure and HLA in healthy donors. Produced via immunoSEQ multiplex PCR; TCRdb's table is partial and in-frame only. Here the sample spans roughly 200,000 clones, approximately 83% being singletons. Sequencing input: PBMCs. The source of these receptors is a boy aged 2 to 9 in good health and CMV-seronegative. Both conserved end residues are part of each CDR3. The D gene is left open where the match is weak. Clone size appears in some rows only: once, few, many, or a class for an expanded clone.

clone size,V gene,D gene,J gene,CDR3 protein,CDR3 DNA
.,TRBV11-2,TRBD2,TRBJ2-1,CASTSGTSIHSYNEQFF,TGTGCCAGCACATCCGGGACTAGCATACACTCCTACAATGAGCAGTTCTTC
.,TRBV5-1,.,TRBJ1-2,CASSSGGGYTF,TGCGCCAGCAGCTCCGGGGGGGGCTACACCTTC
.,TRBV10-3,TRBD1,TRBJ2-7,CAISRTGNSEQYF,TGTGCCATCAGTAGGACAGGGAACAGCGAGCAGTACTTC
.,TRBV5-1,.,TRBJ2-2,CASSPRLVSDTGELFF,TGCGCCAGCAGCCCAAGACTAGTCTCCGACACCGGGGAGCTGTTTTTT
.,TRBV29-1,TRBD1,TRBJ2-1,CSVVGTGGPSSYNEQFF,TGCAGCGTTGTGGGGACAGGGGGCCCGAGCTCCTACAATGAGCAGTTCTTC
.,TRBV27,TRBD2,TRBJ2-3,CASSLGTSGADTQYF,TGTGCCAGCAGTTTAGGGACTAGCGGGGCAGATACGCAGTATTTT
.,TRBV11-3,.,TRBJ2-7,CASSFEGTHEQYF,TGTGCCAGCAGCTTTGAGGGAACCCACGAGCAGTACTTC
.,TRBV11-2,TRBD1,TRBJ2-3,CASSLGSRDRADTQYF,TGTGCCAGCAGCTTAGGATCGAGGGACAGGGCAGATACGCAGTATTTT
.,TRBV27,TRBD1,TRBJ1-2,CASSLSGQGGSYTF,TGTGCCAGCAGTTTATCTGGGCAAGGGGGCAGCTACACCTTC
.,TRBV13,.,TRBJ2-7,CASSEQGSYSYEQYF,TGTGCCAGCAGCGAGCAGGGGTCCTACTCCTACGAGCAGTACTTC
.,TRBV5-4,TRBD1,TRBJ2-3,CASSQFSGTGADTQYF,TGTGCCAGCAGTCAATTCTCCGGGACAGGGGCAGATACGCAGTATTTT
.,TRBV28,.,TRBJ2-1,CASSLGARGEQFF,TGTGCCAGCAGTTTGGGGGCCAGGGGTGAGCAGTTCTTC
.,TRBV13,TRBD1,TRBJ2-7,CASSLSGPGTGVYEQYF,TGTGCCAGCAGCTTATCCGGTCCCGGGACAGGGGTGTACGAGCAGTACTTC
.,TRBV30,.,TRBJ2-1,CAWSTSLYYEQFF,TGTGCCTGGAGTACTAGCTTATATTATGAGCAGTTCTTC
.,TRBV7-3,TRBD1,TRBJ2-5,CASSSLDRVEYF,TGTGCCAGCAGCTCCCTGGACAGGGTGGAGTACTTC
few,TRBV5-1,.,TRBJ2-7,CASSTSHSYEQYF,TGCGCCAGCAGCACCTCACATTCCTACGAGCAGTACTTC
once,TRBV12-5,TRBD2,TRBJ2-5,CASGLSSGSLETQYF,TGTGCTAGTGGTTTGAGTAGCGGGAGCTTGGAGACCCAGTACTTC
.,TRBV9,TRBD2,TRBJ2-2,CASGVGTSGVHGELFF,TGTGCCAGCGGCGTAGGAACTAGCGGGGTCCACGGGGAGCTGTTTTTT
.,TRBV19,TRBD1,TRBJ1-1,CASSAGTGTEAFF,TGTGCCAGTAGTGCGGGGACAGGTACTGAAGCTTTCTTT
.,TRBV7-9,TRBD1,TRBJ1-1,CASSYGQGVNTEAFF,TGTGCCAGCAGCTACGGACAGGGGGTGAACACTGAAGCTTTCTTT
.,TRBV2,TRBD2,TRBJ2-1,CASSGLAGGSYNEQFF,TGTGCCAGCAGTGGACTAGCGGGGGGCTCCTACAATGAGCAGTTCTTC
once,TRBV9,TRBD2,TRBJ2-5,CASSPGVSGLWGETQYF,TGTGCCAGCAGCCCCGGTGTTAGCGGGCTGTGGGGGGAGACCCAGTACTTC
few,TRBV6-5,TRBD1,TRBJ2-2,CASSSSRDRNTGELFF,TGTGCCAGCAGTTCCTCCCGGGACAGGAACACCGGGGAGCTGTTTTTT
.,TRBV15,TRBD2,TRBJ2-5,CATSRARTSGRARSQETQYF,TGTGCCACCAGCAGAGCTCGGACTAGCGGGAGGGCCAGATCACAAGAGACCCAGTACTTC
.,TRBV5-1,.,TRBJ2-7,CASSLPGTNYEQYF,TGCGCCAGCAGTTTGCCCGGGACAAACTACGAGCAGTACTTC
few,TRBV6-1,TRBD2,TRBJ2-1,CASSGASGGSYNEQFF,TGTGCCAGCAGTGGGGCTAGCGGGGGGTCCTACAATGAGCAGTTCTTC
once,TRBV4-2,.,TRBJ1-2,CASSQVSPSAGGYTF,TGTGCCAGCAGCCAAGTTAGCCCCTCAGCGGGCGGCTACACCTTC
.,TRBV11-3,.,TRBJ1-1,CASSDGQNTEAFF,TGTGCCAGCAGCGACGGACAGAACACTGAAGCTTTCTTT
once,TRBV30,TRBD1,TRBJ2-6,CAWSGDREKFSGANVLTF,TGTGCCTGGAGTGGGGACAGGGAGAAGTTTTCGGGGGCCAACGTCCTGACTTTC
.,TRBV10-2,.,TRBJ2-4,CASSESKQVRDIQYF,TGCGCCAGCAGTGAGTCGAAACAGGTCAGGGACATTCAGTACTTC
.,TRBV6-1,.,TRBJ2-2,CASNERTTRTGELFF,TGTGCCAGCAATGAGCGGACTACTCGCACCGGGGAGCTGTTTTTT
.,TRBV7-8,TRBD2,TRBJ2-3,CASSPSTSGSPDTQYF,TGTGCCAGCAGCCCAAGCACTAGCGGGAGTCCGGATACGCAGTATTTT
.,TRBV29-1,TRBD1,TRBJ2-7,CSVGQGSSYEQYF,TGCAGCGTTGGACAGGGTAGCTCCTACGAGCAGTACTTC
once,TRBV7-9,.,TRBJ1-1,CASSLEEGTEAFF,TGTGCCAGCAGCTTAGAGGAGGGCACTGAAGCTTTCTTT
.,TRBV19,.,TRBJ1-5,CASSIRGYWEPQPQHF,TGTGCCAGTAGTATCCGGGGTTACTGGGAACCGCAGCCCCAGCATTTT
.,TRBV19,.,TRBJ2-7,CASSMGLTYEQYF,TGTGCCAGTAGTATGGGACTGACCTACGAGCAGTACTTC
few,TRBV5-6,.,TRBJ2-7,CASSFGQGSTYEQYF,TGTGCCAGCAGCTTCGGTCAGGGTAGTACCTACGAGCAGTACTTC
.,TRBV5-6,TRBD2,TRBJ2-3,CASSLRTRGLGTDTQYF,TGTGCCAGCAGCTTAAGGACTAGGGGCCTGGGAACAGATACGCAGTATTTT
.,TRBV27,.,TRBJ1-2,CASSFASGSGYTF,TGTGCCAGCAGTTTCGCCTCGGGGAGCGGCTACACCTTC
.,TRBV12-5,TRBD2,TRBJ2-5,CASGPHRGLAEQETQYF,TGTGCTAGTGGTCCCCATAGGGGCCTAGCGGAACAAGAGACCCAGTACTTC